The rows below give T cell receptor beta chains drawn from one sample of a study of a mutant IDH1 vaccine in newly diagnosed glioma. No antigen has been identified for these receptors. The repertoire was sequenced with immunoSEQ multiplex PCR; TCRdb's copy has only in-frame clones and lacks some. The data contain tens of thousands of clones, 70% to 80% of them seen just once; the ten biggest clones take up around 5.2%. Sequencing used PBMCs, obtained from a glioma patient whose treatment included an IDH1 peptide vaccine. The source of these receptors is a man in his forties or fifties with glioma. The CDR3 runs from the conserved cysteine through the conserved F or W. A D gene is named only where the DNA matches it firmly. Only some rows state a clone size, as once, few, many or a class for expanded clones.

v_call	d_call	j_call	clone_size	cdr3_length	cdr3_nt	cdr3_aa
TRBV15	TRBD1	TRBJ2-7	NA	14	TGTGCCACCAGCAGCCTGGGACAGGGGGATGAGCAGTACTTC	CATSSLGQGDEQYF
TRBV6-6	TRBD1	TRBJ2-7	NA	12	TGTGCCAGCAGCAACAGGGGTCACGAGCAGTACTTC	CASSNRGHEQYF
TRBV4-1	TRBD2	TRBJ2-2	NA	16	TGCGCCAGCAGTCCTACTAGCGGGGAGAACACCGGGGAGCTGTTTTTT	CASSPTSGENTGELFF
TRBV19	NA	TRBJ1-4	few	13	TGTGCCAGTACCCCAGAACAAAGCGAAAAACTGTTTTTT	CASTPEQSEKLFF
TRBV10-1	NA	TRBJ2-5	NA	14	TGCGCCAGCAGTGAGGGCGGCGCAGGCGAGACCCAGTACTTC	CASSEGGAGETQYF
TRBV6-6	TRBD1	TRBJ2-7	once	14	TGTGCCAGCAGGACAGGGGGCTCGGTGTACGAGCAGTACTTC	CASRTGGSVYEQYF
TRBV19	NA	TRBJ1-1	NA	12	TGTGCCAGTAGTAGGACAGTCTCTGAAGCTTTCTTT	CASSRTVSEAFF
TRBV10-1	NA	TRBJ1-1	few	12	TGCGCCACCTCTCTCTCGAACACTGAAGCTTTCTTT	CATSLSNTEAFF
TRBV6-1	NA	TRBJ1-5	NA	14	TGTGCCGGATCCGGGGGGGTCGGCAATCAGCCCCAGCATTTT	CAGSGGVGNQPQHF
TRBV19	TRBD1	TRBJ1-2	once	14	TGTGCCAGTAATCAAATGACAGGGATGGGTGGCTACACCTTC	CASNQMTGMGGYTF
TRBV5-4	NA	TRBJ2-1	few	13	TGTGCCAGCAGCTTGTGGGGGTACAATGAGCAGTTCTTC	CASSLWGYNEQFF
TRBV7-2	NA	TRBJ1-1	NA	14	TGTGCCAGCAGCTTAACCGGGATCAACACTGAAGCTTTCTTT	CASSLTGINTEAFF
TRBV19	NA	TRBJ1-6	once	13	TGTGCCTCCTGGGACGGACATAATTCACCCCTCCACTTT	CASWDGHNSPLHF
TRBV10-1	NA	TRBJ2-2	NA	14	TGCGCCAGCAGTCGGGCGACAGGCACCGGGGAGCTGTTTTTT	CASSRATGTGELFF
TRBV6-5	NA	TRBJ1-1	NA	12	TGTGCCAGCAGGGATTTGAACACTGAAGCTTTCTTT	CASRDLNTEAFF
TRBV6-5	NA	TRBJ1-1	once	14	TGTGCCAGCAGGCTTAGGGCCCTCGCGAGTGAAGCTTTCTTT	CASRLRALASEAFF
TRBV6-5	TRBD1	TRBJ1-6	NA	15	TGTGCCAGCAGTTACAGCCAGGGGGGGAATTCACCCCTCCACTTT	CASSYSQGGNSPLHF
TRBV6-6	NA	TRBJ1-4	NA	15	TGTGCCAGCAGTTACTCGCGGGGCGTCGATGAAAAACTGTTTTTT	CASSYSRGVDEKLFF
TRBV10-3	NA	TRBJ1-1	NA	14	TGTGCCATCAGTGAGTACACAGGGAACACTGAAGCTTTCTTT	CAISEYTGNTEAFF
TRBV2	NA	TRBJ1-2	NA	15	TGTGCCAGCAGTGTGTCGACTTACGTCACGTATGGCTACACCTTC	CASSVSTYVTYGYTF
TRBV7-9	NA	TRBJ1-1	NA	14	TGTGCCAGCAGCTGGGGGGGAGGGATGGGTGAAGCTTTCTTT	CASSWGGGMGEAFF
TRBV2	NA	TRBJ2-5	NA	11	TGTGCCAGCAGTGGGAAAGAGACCCAGTACTTC	CASSGKETQYF
TRBV2	TRBD1	TRBJ1-5	few	16	TGTGCCAGCAGCCAAGCGCGACAGGGTCGCAATCAGCCCCAGCATTTT	CASSQARQGRNQPQHF
TRBV4-1	NA	TRBJ2-1	NA	15	TGCGCCAGCACGCGGGACTGGGTATCCTACAATGAGCAGTTCTTC	CASTRDWVSYNEQFF
TRBV6-6	TRBD1	TRBJ1-6	NA	16	TGTGCCAGCAGTTACTCTGGGACAGAGGCGGGCTCACCCCTCCACTTT	CASSYSGTEAGSPLHF
TRBV19	NA	TRBJ2-1	NA	13	TGTGCCAGTAGTATTGGGACTGCCAATGAGCAGTTCTTC	CASSIGTANEQFF
TRBV7-9	NA	TRBJ2-7	NA	16	TGTGCCAGCAGCTTAGTATCCGCGGGGTTGTCCTACGAGCAGTACTTC	CASSLVSAGLSYEQYF
TRBV10-2	NA	TRBJ1-4	NA	14	TGCGCCAGCAGTGACACAATCTTCAGTGAAAAACTGTTTTTT	CASSDTIFSEKLFF
TRBV10-3	TRBD2	TRBJ2-7	NA	16	TGTGCCATCAGTGAGCCTGGGACTAGCGGGGGCCACGAGCAGTACTTC	CAISEPGTSGGHEQYF
TRBV4-2	TRBD1	TRBJ2-2	NA	15	TGTGCCAGCAGCCTCAGACAGGGTGACACCGGGGAGCTGTTTTTT	CASSLRQGDTGELFF
TRBV7-9	NA	TRBJ2-7	NA	12	TGTGCCAGCAGCTTAGCTCTAAACGAGCAGTACTTC	CASSLALNEQYF
TRBV6-5	TRBD1	TRBJ1-1	NA	13	TGTGCCAGCAGACAGGGGTCGAACACTGAAGCTTTCTTT	CASRQGSNTEAFF
TRBV10-3	NA	TRBJ2-1	few	11	TGTGCCATCAGTGGAGGGGCGGAGCAGTTCTTC	CAISGGAEQFF
TRBV18	NA	TRBJ1-4	NA	14	TGTGCCAGCTCACCGCGGGGCGCGGGTGAAAAACTGTTTTTT	CASSPRGAGEKLFF